This T cell receptor (beta chain) comes out of a study of T cell responses to AZD1222 COVID-19 vaccine. Study results and limitations: Sampling captured repertoires only after the peak T cell response. Possibly, clonal diversity was underestimated; donors were largely white British and included more females. It was only 6 or 7 AZD1222 recipients who were seropositive at baseline.

The CDR3 is 16 amino acids. V lost 0 bases, J lost 2 bases, and 0 bases stayed unmatched. The germline CDR1 and CDR2 sequences are MNHEY and SVGAGI. Clones were read by immunoSEQ multiplex PCR, and TCRdb kept only the in-frame ones, dropping some. In the table there are 60,000 or so clones, 70% to 85% of which are singletons. As regards this clone: Its antigen is still unknown.

The genes are TRBV6-5 and TRBJ2-6; 8 positions match TRBD1. This TCR was recovered from an adult in good health. Material: peripheral blood, obtained on day 0 of AZD1222 vaccination. The CDR3 DNA reads TGTGCCAGCAGTTACTCGGGACAGGCTGGGGCCAACGTCCTGACTTTC. It encodes CASSYSGQAGANVLTF.